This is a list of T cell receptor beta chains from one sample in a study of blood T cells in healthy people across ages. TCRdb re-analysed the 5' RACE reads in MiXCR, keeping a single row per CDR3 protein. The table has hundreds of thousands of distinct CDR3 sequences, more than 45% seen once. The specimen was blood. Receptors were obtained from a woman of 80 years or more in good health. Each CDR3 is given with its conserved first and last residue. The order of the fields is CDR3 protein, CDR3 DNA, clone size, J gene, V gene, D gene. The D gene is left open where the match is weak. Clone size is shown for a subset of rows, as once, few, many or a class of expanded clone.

CDR3aa: CSAFSGGLAGILTTDTQYF; CDR3nt: TGCAGTGCTTTCTCCGGAGGGCTAGCGGGGATACTAACCACAGATACGCAGTATTTT; abundance: NA; j_gene: TRBJ2-3; v_gene: TRBV20-1; d_gene: TRBD2
CDR3aa: CATGGGNEQFF; CDR3nt: TGTGCAACGGGAGGGGGGAATGAGCAGTTCTTC; abundance: many; j_gene: TRBJ2-1; v_gene: TRBV10-3; d_gene: TRBD2
CDR3aa: CASSPGYRTDTQYF; CDR3nt: TGTGCCAGCAGCCCGGGCTACCGAACAGATACGCAGTATTTT; abundance: many; j_gene: TRBJ2-3; v_gene: TRBV5-6; d_gene: NA
CDR3aa: CASSLRNTGTLTGEQYF; CDR3nt: TGTGCCAGCAGTTTAAGAAACACAGGAACGCTTACTGGCGAGCAGTACTTC; abundance: NA; j_gene: TRBJ2-7; v_gene: TRBV12-3/TRBV12-4; d_gene: NA
CDR3aa: CASSYRPGVGSPLHF; CDR3nt: TGTGCCAGCAGTTACCGGCCGGGGGTCGGTTCACCCCTCCACTTT; abundance: NA; j_gene: TRBJ1-6; v_gene: TRBV6-5; d_gene: NA
CDR3aa: CASSSSELAQSSYNEQFF; CDR3nt: TGTGCCAGCAGCTCATCCGAACTAGCGCAGAGCTCCTACAATGAGCAGTTCTTC; abundance: NA; j_gene: TRBJ2-1; v_gene: TRBV7-9; d_gene: TRBD2
CDR3aa: CASSVAGTSGSSEQYF; CDR3nt: TGTGCCAGCAGCGTAGCTGGGACTAGCGGGAGTTCCGAGCAGTACTTC; abundance: many; j_gene: TRBJ2-7; v_gene: TRBV9; d_gene: TRBD2
CDR3aa: CASSFSGGSADTQYF; CDR3nt: TGTGCCAGCAGCTTCAGCGGGGGTTCCGCAGATACGCAGTATTTT; abundance: NA; j_gene: TRBJ2-3; v_gene: TRBV11-2; d_gene: TRBD2
CDR3aa: CASSLGVLGAGPGSYNEQFF; CDR3nt: TGTGCCAGCAGCTTAGGAGTACTTGGGGCCGGACCGGGCTCCTACAATGAGCAGTTCTTC; abundance: NA; j_gene: TRBJ2-1; v_gene: TRBV7-6; d_gene: NA
CDR3aa: CASSLGPSDTQYF; CDR3nt: TGTGCCAGCAGTCTCGGACCCTCAGATACGCAGTATTTT; abundance: many; j_gene: TRBJ2-3; v_gene: TRBV28; d_gene: NA
CDR3aa: CASSVAYYSLYEQYF; CDR3nt: TGTGCCAGCAGTGTGGCCTACTACAGTCTCTACGAGCAGTACTTC; abundance: few; j_gene: TRBJ2-7; v_gene: TRBV28; d_gene: NA
CDR3aa: CSAPYGTGDYNEQFF; CDR3nt: TGCAGTGCCCCCTACGGGACAGGGGATTACAATGAGCAGTTCTTC; abundance: NA; j_gene: TRBJ2-1; v_gene: TRBV20-1; d_gene: TRBD1
CDR3aa: CSAPSNVNEQFF; CDR3nt: TGCAGTGCCCCCTCTAACGTCAATGAGCAGTTCTTC; abundance: few; j_gene: TRBJ2-1; v_gene: TRBV20-1; d_gene: NA
CDR3aa: CASSQDKGIRGTDTQYF; CDR3nt: TGTGCCAGCAGCCAAGACAAGGGTATACGGGGCACAGATACGCAGTATTTT; abundance: NA; j_gene: TRBJ2-3; v_gene: TRBV3-1; d_gene: NA
CDR3aa: CASTRLQGTATNEKLFF; CDR3nt: TGTGCCAGCACCAGACTACAGGGCACAGCAACTAATGAAAAACTGTTTTTT; abundance: few; j_gene: TRBJ1-4; v_gene: TRBV12-3/TRBV12-4; d_gene: NA
CDR3aa: CASSFTSGSYEQYF; CDR3nt: TGTGCCAGCAGTTTCACTAGCGGCTCCTACGAGCAGTACTTC; abundance: many; j_gene: TRBJ2-7; v_gene: TRBV5-1; d_gene: TRBD2
CDR3aa: CSARVASGGYEQYF; CDR3nt: TGCAGTGCTAGAGTGGCTAGCGGGGGCTACGAGCAGTACTTC; abundance: NA; j_gene: TRBJ2-7; v_gene: TRBV20-1; d_gene: TRBD2
CDR3aa: CASTTDDTGELFF; CDR3nt: TGTGCCAGCACTACCGACGACACCGGGGAGCTGTTTTTT; abundance: NA; j_gene: TRBJ2-2; v_gene: TRBV2; d_gene: NA
CDR3aa: CASSPRPLAGNNEQFF; CDR3nt: TGCGCCAGCAGCCCCAGGCCCCTAGCGGGGAACAATGAGCAGTTCTTC; abundance: many; j_gene: TRBJ2-1; v_gene: TRBV5-1; d_gene: TRBD2
CDR3aa: CASSQRGLRAFF; CDR3nt: TGCGCCAGCAGCCAGAGGGGGCTGAGAGCTTTCTTT; abundance: NA; j_gene: TRBJ1-1; v_gene: TRBV5-1; d_gene: TRBD1
CDR3aa: CASSARLAGGHNEQFF; CDR3nt: TGTGCCAGCAGCGCCCGACTAGCGGGGGGCCACAATGAGCAGTTCTTC; abundance: many; j_gene: TRBJ2-1; v_gene: TRBV9; d_gene: TRBD2
CDR3aa: CASSSPRFSGANVLTF; CDR3nt: TGTGCCAGCTCATCCCCTCGATTCTCTGGGGCCAACGTCCTGACTTTC; abundance: many; j_gene: TRBJ2-6; v_gene: TRBV18; d_gene: NA
CDR3aa: CASRDGASYEQYF; CDR3nt: TGTGCCAGCAGAGACGGGGCCTCCTACGAGCAGTACTTC; abundance: NA; j_gene: TRBJ2-7; v_gene: TRBV2; d_gene: NA
CDR3aa: CASSVWGGNSPLHF; CDR3nt: TGTGCCAGCAGTGTCTGGGGGGGTAATTCACCCCTCCACTTT; abundance: NA; j_gene: TRBJ1-6; v_gene: TRBV12-3/TRBV12-4; d_gene: NA
CDR3aa: CSGTNSRGAAFF; CDR3nt: TGCAGTGGGACTAACAGTAGGGGCGCAGCTTTCTTT; abundance: NA; j_gene: TRBJ1-1; v_gene: TRBV20-1; d_gene: NA
CDR3aa: CASSHRGRQPQHF; CDR3nt: TGTGCCAGCAGCCACCGGGGGCGTCAGCCCCAGCATTTT; abundance: NA; j_gene: TRBJ1-5; v_gene: TRBV3-1; d_gene: NA
CDR3aa: CASSPNSVSSYNEQYF; CDR3nt: TGTGCCAGCAGTCCTAATAGCGTGAGCTCCTACAATGAGCAGTACTTC; abundance: NA; j_gene: TRBJ2-7; v_gene: TRBV4-2; d_gene: NA